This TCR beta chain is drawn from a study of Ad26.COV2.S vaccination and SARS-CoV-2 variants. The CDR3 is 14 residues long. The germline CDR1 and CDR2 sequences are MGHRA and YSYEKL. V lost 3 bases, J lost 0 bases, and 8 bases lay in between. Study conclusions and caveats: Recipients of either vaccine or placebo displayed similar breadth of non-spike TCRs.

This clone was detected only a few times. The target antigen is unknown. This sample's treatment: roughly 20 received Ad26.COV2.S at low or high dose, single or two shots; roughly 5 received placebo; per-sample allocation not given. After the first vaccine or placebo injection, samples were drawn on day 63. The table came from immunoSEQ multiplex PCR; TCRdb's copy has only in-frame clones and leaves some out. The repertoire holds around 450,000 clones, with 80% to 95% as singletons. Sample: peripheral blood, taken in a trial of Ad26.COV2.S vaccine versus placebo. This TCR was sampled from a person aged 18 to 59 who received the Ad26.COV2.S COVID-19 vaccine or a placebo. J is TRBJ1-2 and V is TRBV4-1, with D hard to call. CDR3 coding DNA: TGCGCCAGCAGCCAGGAATTAGCTAACTATGGCTACACCTTC. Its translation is CASSQELANYGYTF.